The next 29 T cell receptor beta chains were all read from a single sample in a study of tumor-infiltrating lymphocytes in primary liver carcinoma. The researchers obtained blood RNA from unsorted whole blood and also extracted germline DNA. Constant-region priming of roughly 500 ng total RNA yielded TCR beta cDNA. Three nested multiplex PCR rounds, a slightly modified ARM-PCR, produced the libraries for TCR beta. For 10 cycles apiece, the opening two PCR rounds ran with TRBV1-TRBV30 forward primers and a C-beta reverse primer. A single record per CDR3 protein comes from TCRdb applying MiXCR to the multiplex PCR reads. The data show about 300,000 distinct CDR3 sequences, over 55% seen once. The material sequenced was peripheral blood. Receptors originate from a man aged 40-49 years with primary liver carcinoma and hepatitis B virus infection.

V and J are TRBV7-6 and TRBJ1-2; D call uncertain. V was cut by 8 bases and J by 13 bases, with 20 bases left in between. Germline V gene data show CDR1 as SGHVS and CDR2 as FNYEAQ. This CDR3 contains 12 residues. CDR3 in amino acids: CASYSPGLEGTF. CDR3 nucleotides: TGTGCCAGCTACAGTCCCGGGCTGGAAGGCACCTTC.

The rearrangement uses TRBV24-1 and TRBJ2-6; TRBD1 matches at 8 bases. The V and J ends lost 0 bases and 1 base, in that order; junction bases with no gene match: 7. The CDR3 runs 19 residues. Germline loops: CDR1 KGHDR, CDR2 SFDVKD. CDR3 sequence (DNA): TGTGCCACCAGTGATTTGCGGGACAGGAGGCCATCTGGGGCCAACGTCCTGACTTTC. As protein: CATSDLRDRRPSGANVLTF.

Comment on this clonotype: This may be a read error: a much more frequent sequence differs by one nucleotide. The rearrangement links TRBV12-3 or TRBV12-4 to TRBJ2-5, with 10 bases lining up with TRBD1. CDR3 length: 15 amino acids. The DNA for the CDR3 is TGTGCCATCAGTCTTTTGGGGGACAGGGGAGAGACCCAGTACTTC. It codes for CAISLLGDRGETQYF.

This chain connects TRBV29-1 to TRBJ2-3; 7 bases are shared with TRBD1. The germline CDR1 and CDR2 sequences are SQVTM and ANQGSEA. The CDR3 extends over 15 amino acids. The V segment lost 2 bases and the J segment 5 bases; nucleotides outside the gene matches: 10. The CDR3 bases are TGCAGCGTTGAATATTGGTACAGGGGCATAGATACGCAGTATTTT. Amino acids: CSVEYWYRGIDTQYF.

Points on this clonotype: An end of the junction differs from the germline gene, which may be a read error. The J gene is TRBJ2-7, the V gene TRBV28; D perhaps matches TRBD1 (6 bases). The germline CDR1 and CDR2 sequences are MDHEN and SYDVKM. CDR3 size: 14 residues. CDR3 protein: CATSVTGLSYEQYF. The CDR3 coding sequence is TGTGCCACCAGTGTAACAGGGTTGTCCTACGAGCAGTACTTC.

As for this clonotype: An end of the junction differs from the germline gene, which may be a read error. This sequence joins TRBV11-2 and TRBJ1-5; the D gene is possibly TRBD1 (5 bases). Germline V CDR1 and CDR2: SGHAT, FQNNGV. CDR3 length: 14 amino acids. The DNA for the CDR3 is TGTGCCAGCAACTTAGCAGGGCTCAATCAGCCCCAGCATTTT. It codes for CASNLAGLNQPQHF. The full variable domain, in which reference TRBV11-2 and TRBJ1-5 provide the parts outside the CDR3, is EAGVAQSPRYKIIEKRQSVAFWCNPISGHATLYWYQQILGQGPKLLIQFQNNGVVDDSQLPKDRFSAERLKGVDSTLKIQPAKLEDSAVYLCASNLAGLNQPQHFGDGTRLSIL.

As to this clonotype: A read error may be the cause here, since a much bigger clone is one base away. V and J are TRBV7-9 and TRBJ2-5; the D gene is possibly TRBD1 (6 bases). This CDR3 region has 14 residues. Germline lookup yields CDR1 SEHNR and CDR2 FQNEAQ (reference sequence). Trimming took off 2 bases at V and 3 bases at J, with 10 bases between the two ends. The CDR3 region has the DNA TGTGCCAGCAGCTTATTCAGGGGAGAAGAGACCCAGTACTTC. As protein: CASSLFRGEETQYF.

Comments on this clonotype: With a much larger clone just one base away, this may be a read error. The J gene is TRBJ2-7, the V gene TRBV12-3 or TRBV12-4; 7 bases map to TRBD2. CDR3 length: 14 amino acids. Trimming cost V 6 bases and J 0 bases; bases outside gene matches: 5. As DNA, the CDR3 is TGTGCCAGCAGCCCACGACTAGCCTCCTACGAGCAGTACTTC. Its protein is CASSPRLASYEQYF.

There are a few counts of this clonotype. The V gene is TRBV4-2, the J gene TRBJ2-7; the D is unclear. The V end lost 0 bases, the J end lost 7 bases, and 13 bases lay between the germline ends. The germline V gene encodes CDR1 LGHNA and CDR2 YNFKEQ. The CDR3 contains 14 residues. In nucleotides, the CDR3 is TGTGCCAGCAGCCAAGAAAGGACCTCGAGGGAGCAGTACTTC. Amino acids: CASSQERTSREQYF.

As for this clonotype: Since no conserved phenylalanine or tryptophan closes the CDR3, a read error is the likely cause. The chain combines TRBV7-8 with TRBJ2-1; TRBD2 aligns across 11 bases. Germline assignment: CDR1 SGHVS and CDR2 FQNEAQ. V lost 1 base, J lost 4 bases, and 3 bases stayed unmatched. The CDR3 length is 16 residues. The CDR3 sequence: CASSLGWTSGYNEQFI. The CDR3 bases are TGTGCCAGCAGCTTAGGGTGGACTAGCGGGTACAATGAGCAGTTCATC.

Turning to this clonotype: At one of its ends the junction is not consistent with the germline gene, which may arise from a read error. The V gene is TRBV6-2 or TRBV6-3, the J gene TRBJ2-5; D is undetermined. The length of the CDR3 is 14 residues. Germline CDR1 MNHEY, CDR2 SVGEGT. In nucleotides, the CDR3 is TGTACCAGCAGTTATTCAATCGGAGAGGAGACCCAGTACTTC. The encoded protein is CTSSYSIGEETQYF.

This clonotype has a handful of counts. This chain uses TRBV28 with TRBJ2-7, with 8 bases aligning to TRBD2. The CDR3 is 12 residues long. Unmatched junction bases numbered 3, after V lost 8 bases and J lost 3 bases. CDR1 is MDHEN, CDR2 SYDVKM, per germline. The CDR3 DNA reads as TGTGCCAGCCGGGGGGGAGTCTACGAGCAGTACTTC. Amino acids: CASRGGVYEQYF. Based on the CDR3 plus reference TRBV28 and TRBJ2-7, the full variable domain is DVKVTQSSRYLVKRTGEKVFLECVQDMDHENMFWYRQDPGLGLRLIYFSYDVKMKEKGDIPEGYSVSREKKERFSLILESASTNQTSMYLCASRGGVYEQYFGPGTRLTVT.

A remark on this clonotype: Just one base apart from a much larger clone, this may be a read error. The chain has TRBV5-8 and TRBJ1-5; D gene unclear. V lost 1 base and J 3 bases, leaving 8 bases between the germline ends. CDR1 SGHTS and CDR2 YDEGEE come from the germline V gene. The CDR3 runs to 14 residues. CDR3 bases: TGTGCCAGCAGCTTGCTGCAGCCCAATCAGCCCCAGCATTTT. Translated: CASSLLQPNQPQHF.

A remark on this clonotype: The junction and the germline gene differ at one end; a read error may be behind it. The chain joins TRBV11-2 to TRBJ2-7, with 7 bases identical to TRBD2. The CDR3 contains 16 residues. Per germline, CDR1 SGHAT and CDR2 FQNNGV. The chain's CDR3 is CASTLEKRDPSHGQYF. CDR3 nucleotides: TGTGCCAGCACCTTAGAAAAGCGGGATCCTTCCCACGGGCAGTACTTC.

The rearrangement links TRBV6-1 to TRBJ1-1; weak D call: TRBD1 (5 bases). This CDR3 spans 14 amino acids. V dropped 2 bases and J dropped 7 bases, with 14 bases sitting between them. The germline gives CDR1 MNHNS, CDR2 SASEGT. As DNA, the CDR3 is TGTGCCAGCAGTGAAAGATGGGGGTCCATTGAAGCTTTCTTT. Translation: CASSERWGSIEAFF.

The genes are TRBV5-1 and TRBJ1-6; unclear D gene. Germline V CDR1 and CDR2: SGHRS, YFSETQ. V was clipped by 0 bases and J by 10 bases, with 14 bases between them. The CDR3 is 15 residues long. The CDR3 loop is CASSLDFPGSSPLHF. In nucleotides, the CDR3 is TGCGCCAGCAGCTTGGACTTTCCCGGGTCCTCACCCCTCCACTTT.

The chain uses TRBV5-6 and TRBJ2-7; D might be TRBD1 (5 bases). Germline CDR1 and CDR2: SGHDT and YYEEEE. The V and J ends lost 2 bases and 9 bases respectively, with 15 bases between them. The CDR3 runs 13 residues. The CDR3 nucleotides are TGTGCCAGCAGCTTCGCGGCAGGGTCTTGGCAGTACTTC. Amino acid sequence: CASSFAAGSWQYF.

Comment on this clonotype: At one of its ends the junction is not consistent with the germline gene, which may arise from a read error. The chain links TRBV5-4 to TRBJ2-3; D might be TRBD2 (6 bases). In germline, CDR1 is SGHNT, CDR2 YYREEE (reference sequence). This CDR3 has 14 residues. The CDR3 loop reads CAGSSTSSTDTQYF. CDR3 DNA sequence: TGTGCCGGCAGCTCGACTAGTAGCACAGATACCCAGTATTTT.

As concerns this clonotype: A read error may account for a junction end that differs from germline. The chain links TRBV5-6 to TRBJ2-1; 8 positions agree with TRBD2. There are 15 residues in the CDR3. Looked up from germline, CDR1 is SGHDT and CDR2 is YYEEEE. The CDR3 DNA follows: TGTGCCGGCAGCACCGGGGGGGGGTCCTACAATGAGCAGTTCTTC. Protein: CAGSTGGGSYNEQFF.

This clonotype was observed many times. The V gene is TRBV11-2, the J gene TRBJ2-3; D gene unclear. The CDR3 is 11 amino acids. V lost 0 bases, J lost 12 bases, and 7 bases lay in between. The germline CDR1 and CDR2 sequences are SGHAT and FQNNGV. CDR3 amino acids: CASSLDQLQYF. CDR3 sequence (DNA): TGTGCCAGCAGCTTAGATCAGCTACAGTATTTT.

The chain combines TRBV5-6 with TRBJ1-4, with 9 positions matching TRBD1. With V trimmed by 8 bases and J by 7 bases, 15 bases remained unmatched. This CDR3 region has 16 residues. Germline V lookup: CDR1 SGHDT, CDR2 YYEEEE. The CDR3, as DNA: TGTGCCAGGAGCGGTCGGTTAGGGGACAGGGCTGAAAAACTGTTTTTT. Amino acid sequence: CARSGRLGDRAEKLFF.

The genes are TRBV6-1 and TRBJ2-1, with TRBD1 matching over 7 bases. With V trimmed by 6 bases and J by 5 bases, 10 bases remained unmatched. The V gene's germline CDR1 is MNHNS and CDR2 SASEGT. This CDR3 is 15 amino acids long. The CDR3 DNA reads as TGTGCCAGCAGCGCGAGACAGGGCCATGACAATGAGCAGTTCTTC. Its protein is CASSARQGHDNEQFF.

This clonotype came up a few times. The genes are TRBV12-3 or TRBV12-4 and TRBJ1-2; D is unresolved. The germline V and J ends were trimmed by 1 base and 8 bases, with 11 bases remaining between them. The CDR3 spans 13 residues. DNA for the CDR3: TGTGCCAGCAGTTTAGTAAGGGAAGGAGGCTACACCTTC. It codes for CASSLVREGGYTF.

Comments on this clonotype: The junction departs from germline at one end; a sequencing error may be responsible. J is TRBJ2-2 and V is TRBV29-1; D perhaps matches TRBD1 (6 bases). Germline CDR1 reads SQVTM; CDR2 reads ANQGSEA. The CDR3 has 13 residues. The CDR3 DNA reads TGCAGCGGACAGGAGAGTGGCATCGGGGTGCTGTTTTTT. It specifies CSGQESGIGVLFF.

This clonotype was picked up a small number of times. A read error may explain this, as a much larger clone is one base away. V gene TRBV6-1 combines with J gene TRBJ1-5, with D tentatively TRBD1 or TRBD2 (5 bases each). The J call may be in error: the DNA end matches TRBJ2-3 better. From germline, CDR1 is MNHNS and CDR2 SASEGT. The CDR3 spans 15 residues. CDR3 amino acids: CASSDRGIMDQPQYF. The CDR3 nucleotides are TGTGCCAGCTCCGACCGGGGCATCATGGACCAGCCCCAGTATTTT.

With respect to this clonotype: Germline is not matched at one junction end, which may reflect a read error. The V and J genes are TRBV4-2 and TRBJ2-3; D is perhaps TRBD2 (6 bases). CDR1 is LGHNA and CDR2 is YNFKEQ in the germline V gene. The CDR3 runs to 16 residues. This CDR3 is CASSQIAVSSTGTQYF. Here the CDR3 DNA reads TGTGCCAGCAGCCAAATAGCGGTATCTAGCACAGGTACGCAGTATTTT.

The chain joins TRBV30 to TRBJ1-2; D is perhaps TRBD1 (5 bases). Germline V gives CDR1 GTSNPN, CDR2 SVGIG (reference sequence). This CDR3 contains 14 residues. V shed 0 bases and J shed 8 bases, with 16 bases lying between them. The CDR3 DNA reads as TGTGCCTGGAGTGTAGGAGGGGCCCAGTTGGGCTACACCTTC. It is translated as CAWSVGGAQLGYTF.

This clonotype was seen only once. With a much larger clone just one base away, this may be a read error. This chain joins TRBV6-1 and TRBJ1-4; 9 nucleotides agree with TRBD1. V gave up 11 bases and J gave up 4 bases; unmatched junction bases: 5. This CDR3 has 13 amino acids. CDR1 and CDR2 (germline): MNHNS, SASEGT. For the CDR3, the DNA is TGTGCCGGCACAGGGGGCGTTAATGAAAAACTGTTTTTT. Translating gives CAGTGGVNEKLFF.

This clonotype was seen only a few times. The chain recombines TRBV5-1 with TRBJ1-5; 9 nucleotides agree with TRBD1. TRBJ2-3 matches the DNA end more closely, so the J call is doubtful. This CDR3 contains 15 residues. The germline CDR1 and CDR2 sequences are SGHRS and YFSETQ. CDR3 coding DNA: TGCGCCAGCAGCTGGGGGACAGGGCGCAATCAGCCCCAGTATTTT. This encodes CASSWGTGRNQPQYF.